These T cell receptor beta chains were read from a single sample in a study of blood T cell repertoires in COVID-19. Clones were read by immunoSEQ multiplex PCR, and TCRdb kept only the in-frame ones, dropping some. The sample lists 200,000 to 250,000 clones, around 86% occurring once. Material for sequencing was peripheral blood. The receptors originated from a man aged 60 to 69 who had recovered from COVID-19. CDR3s include the opening cysteine and the closing phenylalanine or tryptophan. The D gene is left open where the match is weak.

D gene	J gene	V gene	CDR3 DNA	CDR3 protein
TRBD2	TRBJ2-1	TRBV19	TGTGCCAGTAGTCCTCCTAGCGGGTGGAGGAATGAGCAGTTCTTC	CASSPPSGWRNEQFF
TRBD1	TRBJ1-6	TRBV18	TGTGCCAGCTCACCTCTCCCGGGACAGGGGAATTCACCCCTCCACTTT	CASSPLPGQGNSPLHF
TRBD1	TRBJ2-1	TRBV5-5	TGTGCCAGCAGCTGGACAGGTAATCGGAATGAGCAGTTCTTC	CASSWTGNRNEQFF
TRBD1	TRBJ2-1	TRBV6-8	TGTGCCAGCAGTTACTCGATTACAGGGGCCTTCCTGAGCTCCTACAATGAGCAGTTCTTC	CASSYSITGAFLSSYNEQFF
TRBD2	TRBJ2-7	TRBV2	TGTGCCAGCAGAGGACTAGCGGGCTCCTACGAGCAGTACTTC	CASRGLAGSYEQYF
TRBD2	TRBJ2-1	TRBV5-4	TGTGCCAGCAGCCGGACTAGCGGCCACAATGAGCAGTTCTTC	CASSRTSGHNEQFF
TRBD1	TRBJ2-2	TRBV3-1/TRBV3-2	TGTGCCAGCAGCCAACAGGGGGATACCGGGGAGCTGTTTTTT	CASSQQGDTGELFF
NA	TRBJ2-7	TRBV19	TGTGCCAGTAGTATAGTGCCAGGGACCTACGAGCAGTACTTC	CASSIVPGTYEQYF
NA	TRBJ1-5	TRBV6-1	TGTGCCAGCAGTGACCTCAGGGCACAGCCCCAGCATTTT	CASSDLRAQPQHF
NA	TRBJ1-4	TRBV7-9	TGTGCCAGCAGCGTATCCGGGTCGATTGAAAAACTGTTTTTT	CASSVSGSIEKLFF
TRBD1	TRBJ1-5	TRBV28	TGTGCCAGCAGCCGACCTGGACAGGGCACCAATCAGCCCCAGCATTTT	CASSRPGQGTNQPQHF
NA	TRBJ1-5	TRBV9	TGTGCCAGCAGCCCGTCCGGACAGAACAATCAGCCCCAGCATTTT	CASSPSGQNNQPQHF
NA	TRBJ1-5	TRBV5-1	TGCGCCAGCAGCTTGGGATCCTCTAGCGGCAATCAGCCCCAGCATTTT	CASSLGSSSGNQPQHF
NA	TRBJ2-5	TRBV11-1	TGTGCCAGCAGCTTTCCGACAGGAGTAAAAGAGACCCAGTACTTC	CASSFPTGVKETQYF
NA	TRBJ1-3	TRBV7-9	TGTGCCAGCAGCTCCCCCCGGTGGAGCTCTGGAAACACCATATATTTT	CASSSPRWSSGNTIYF